The 19 T cell receptor beta chains below were found in one sample sequenced in a study of cytomegalovirus exposure and HLA in healthy donors. Assay used: immunoSEQ multiplex PCR; TCRdb lists only in-frame clones, some missing. The repertoire has some 80,000 clones, roughly 96% of them found once; the top ten carry approximately 1.2%. The sequenced material came from PBMCs. All receptors come from a woman under 30 in good health and CMV-seronegative.

This sequence joins TRBV7-8 and TRBJ1-2; the match to TRBD1 covers 7 bases. The germline V gene encodes CDR1 SGHVS and CDR2 FQNEAQ. Trimming at V came to 2 bases and at J to 4 bases, leaving 4 bases not matched to a gene. The CDR3 contains 14 residues. The CDR3 DNA is TGTGCCAGCAGCTTAAAGGGGGCCGGCTATGGCTACACCTTC. Protein: CASSLKGAGYGYTF.

This clone was seen once. This chain connects TRBV28 to TRBJ2-5; TRBD2 aligns across 9 bases. Per germline, CDR1 MDHEN and CDR2 SYDVKM. V shed 1 base, J shed 4 bases, and the junction held 13 bases outside the gene matches. The CDR3 extends over 18 amino acids. The CDR3 reads CASSLFSEWREGRETQYF. In DNA, the CDR3 is TGTGCCAGCAGTTTATTTTCTGAGTGGCGGGAGGGCCGAGAGACCCAGTACTTC. Full variable domain (remainder filled in from reference TRBV28 and TRBJ2-5): DVKVTQSSRYLVKRTGEKVFLECVQDMDHENMFWYRQDPGLGLRLIYFSYDVKMKEKGDIPEGYSVSREKKERFSLILESASTNQTSMYLCASSLFSEWREGRETQYFGPGTRLLVL.

This sequence joins TRBV25-1 and TRBJ2-5; 9 bases are shared with TRBD2. V lost 5 bases, J lost 1 base, and 5 bases stayed unmatched. Germline V CDR1 and CDR2: MGHDK, SYGVNS. This CDR3 contains 15 residues. CDR3 protein: CASSLLAGSQETQYF. CDR3 nucleotides: TGTGCCAGCAGTTTGCTAGCGGGGAGCCAAGAGACCCAGTACTTC.

This clone was picked up a small number of times. The chain recombines TRBV19 with TRBJ1-5, with D maybe TRBD1 (6 bases). The CDR3 runs 14 residues. The V end was cut by 6 bases, the J end by 5 bases, with 14 bases between. Germline assignment: CDR1 LNHDA and CDR2 SQIVND (reference sequence). CDR3 amino acids: CASRAAGGYQPQHF. The CDR3 DNA is TGTGCCAGTAGGGCGGCGGGGGGCTATCAGCCCCAGCATTTT.

The gene calls are TRBV5-1 and TRBJ2-1; 9 bases align to TRBD1. Germline CDR1 SGHRS, CDR2 YFSETQ. V was clipped by 1 base and J by 14 bases; unmatched bases: 4. The CDR3 covers 12 residues. CDR3 loop: CASSLTQGAEFF. Here the CDR3 DNA reads TGCGCCAGCAGCTTGACACAGGGGGCTGAGTTCTTC.

This clone was recorded once. The genes are TRBV28 and TRBJ2-1; D gene uncertain. There are 12 residues in the CDR3. Deletions cut 3 bases from V and 9 bases from J, with 9 bases between. The germline CDR1 and CDR2 sequences are MDHEN and SYDVKM. The CDR3 loop reads CASSFGSGEQFF. The CDR3 DNA reads TGTGCCAGCAGTTTCGGTTCGGGTGAGCAGTTCTTC.

The rearrangement uses TRBV18 and TRBJ2-7; D possibly corresponds to TRBD2 (6 bases). CDR3 length: 15 amino acids. Germline V gene data show CDR1 as KGHSH and CDR2 as LQKENI. V was cut by 5 bases and J by 0 bases, with 14 bases left in between. The CDR3 here is CASSMDYLSSYEQYF. The CDR3 DNA reads as TGTGCCAGCTCAATGGACTACCTGAGCTCCTACGAGCAGTACTTC.

The rearrangement joins TRBV15 to TRBJ2-5, with 9 bases that match TRBD1. Per the germline V gene, CDR1 is LNHNV and CDR2 is YYDKDF (reference sequence). The V and J ends lost 1 base and 4 bases, in that order; junction bases with no gene match: 13. This CDR3 is built from 18 residues. The CDR3 protein is CATSRGYYRGPTPETQYF. CDR3 sequence (DNA): TGTGCCACCAGCAGAGGATACTACAGGGGGCCGACGCCAGAGACCCAGTACTTC.

This chain links TRBV4-1 with TRBJ1-1; D gene uncertain. V was trimmed by 2 bases and J by 10 bases, leaving 17 bases between them. This CDR3 has 14 residues. The germline gives CDR1 MGHRA, CDR2 YSYEKL. The CDR3 protein is CASSQTDRGRVAFF. The CDR3 nucleotides are TGCGCCAGCAGCCAAACCGACCGGGGTCGCGTAGCTTTCTTT.

This clone showed up just a few times. The limits of the CDR3 on the DNA are not certain, so only TCRdb's listed CDR3 is given. The V gene is TRBV6-1, the J gene TRBJ1-2; the D segment call TRBD1 is taken from the table without a DNA check. Looked up from germline, CDR1 is MNHNS and CDR2 is SASEGT. The CDR3 has 15 residues if both end residues are counted. CDR3 sequence reads: CASSFGSGTGGGPTF.

This chain uses TRBV7-9 with TRBJ2-7; 8 bases line up with TRBD1. There are 16 residues in the CDR3. With 4 bases clipped from V and 0 bases from J, the junction kept 8 bases outside the gene matches. Germline CDR1 reads SEHNR; CDR2 reads FQNEAQ (reference sequence). The CDR3 DNA reads as TGTGCCAGCAGCTCGACGGGACAGGCAGGCTCCTACGAGCAGTACTTC. Residues: CASSSTGQAGSYEQYF. The entire variable domain, with the rest obtained from reference TRBV7-9 and TRBJ2-7, is as follows: DTGVSQNPRHKITKRGQNVTFRCDPISEHNRLYWYRQTLGQGPEFLTYFQNEAQLEKSRLLSDRFSAERPKGSFSTLEIQRTEQGDSAMYLCASSSTGQAGSYEQYFGPGTRLTVT.

The rearrangement links TRBV19 to TRBJ1-5; TRBD1 agrees at 7 bases. CDR3 length equals 14 residues. Germline CDR1 and CDR2: LNHDA and SQIVND (reference sequence). Trimming at V came to 9 bases and at J to 4 bases, leaving 9 bases not matched to a gene. CDR3 sequence reads: CASRGGEENQPQHF. The DNA for the CDR3 is TGTGCCAGCAGAGGGGGCGAGGAGAATCAGCCCCAGCATTTT.

The rearrangement uses TRBV5-4 and TRBJ1-2; no reliable D call. The CDR3 is 13 amino acids. Germline V lookup: CDR1 SGHNT, CDR2 YYREEE (reference sequence). Trimming took 1 base from V and 5 from J, leaving 9 bases between them. The CDR3 region has the DNA TGTGCCAGCAGCTTGCTGTCCAGTTATGGCTACACCTTC. Its translation is CASSLLSSYGYTF.

This clone was seen once. The rearrangement links TRBV7-6 to TRBJ2-5; D perhaps matches TRBD1 (6 bases). CDR1 is SGHVS, CDR2 FNYEAQ, per germline. The CDR3 length is 15 residues. V was cut by 5 bases and J by 2 bases, with 15 bases left in between. CDR3 coding DNA: TGTGCCAGCAGCCCGACAGGACTTCTTCAAGAGACCCAGTACTTC. Translation: CASSPTGLLQETQYF.

V is TRBV19 and J is TRBJ2-3; 14 bases map to TRBD2. Per germline, CDR1 LNHDA and CDR2 SQIVND (reference sequence). The ends lost 6 bases at V and 6 bases at J; junction bases unmatched: 2. The CDR3 is 14 residues long. This chain's CDR3 is CASRTSGRADTQYF. DNA for the CDR3: TGTGCCAGTAGGACTAGCGGGAGGGCTGATACGCAGTATTTT.

The chain employs TRBV27 and TRBJ2-7; 7 bases are a match to TRBD2. Germline CDR1 reads MNHEY; CDR2 reads SMNVEV (reference sequence). The CDR3 is 13 residues long. The CDR3 nucleotides read TGTGCATCTGTTGCTAGCGGAGCCTACGAGCAGTACTTC. It specifies CASVASGAYEQYF.

The rearrangement links TRBV6-4 to TRBJ2-2; 7 bases fit TRBD1. CDR1 and CDR2 from the germline V gene are MRHNA and SNTAGT. V lost 6 bases and J lost 6; bases outside the gene matches: 7. This CDR3 has 14 residues. CDR3 amino acids: CASRDDRAAGELFF. CDR3 in DNA: TGTGCCAGCAGGGATGACAGGGCGGCCGGGGAGCTGTTTTTT.

In nucleotides, the CDR3 is TGCGCCAGCAGCGCCTCCCCTACAGGGGGCCGGGAGACCCAGTACTTC. Its protein product is CASSASPTGGRETQYF. This chain links TRBV10-1 with TRBJ2-5; 9 bases line up with TRBD1. The junction had 13 bases not matched to a gene; V was cut back by 6 bases and J by 5 bases. CDR1 and CDR2 (germline): WNHNN, SYGVQD (reference sequence). The CDR3 spans 16 residues.

The chain joins TRBV6-5 to TRBJ1-3; perhaps TRBD1 as D (6 bases). CDR3 length: 15 residues. Germline V gene sequence: CDR1 MNHEY, CDR2 SVGAGI. The V end was cut by 5 bases, the J end by 4 bases, with 15 bases between. CDR3 region: CASSQTGIRGNTIYF. The CDR3 DNA reads TGTGCCAGCAGTCAAACAGGGATAAGAGGAAACACCATATATTTT.